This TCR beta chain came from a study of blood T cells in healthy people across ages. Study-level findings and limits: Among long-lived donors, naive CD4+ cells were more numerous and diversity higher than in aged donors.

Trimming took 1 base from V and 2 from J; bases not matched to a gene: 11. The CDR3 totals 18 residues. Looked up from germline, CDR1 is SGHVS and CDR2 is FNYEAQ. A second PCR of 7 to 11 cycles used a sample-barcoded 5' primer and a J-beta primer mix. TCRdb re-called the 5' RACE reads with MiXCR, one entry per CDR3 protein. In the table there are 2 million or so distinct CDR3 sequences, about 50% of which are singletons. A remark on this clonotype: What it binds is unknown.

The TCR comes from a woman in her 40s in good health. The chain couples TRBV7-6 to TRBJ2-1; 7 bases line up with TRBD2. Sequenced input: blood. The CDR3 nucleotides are TGTGCCAGCAGCTTAGTGATAGTTATGGGGGGGGCCTACAATGAGCAGTTCTTC. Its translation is CASSLVIVMGGAYNEQFF.